This T cell receptor beta chain originates from a study of cytomegalovirus exposure and HLA in healthy donors. Vbeta (60) and Jbeta (13) primers were used in the PCR. The data were produced by immunoSEQ multiplex PCR, yet TCRdb's version contains in-frame clones alone and is incomplete. The data show about 160,000 clones, over 65% seen once. CDR3 length: 14 residues. The V and J ends lost 3 bases and 4 bases respectively, with 12 bases between them. Per the germline V gene, CDR1 is SGHNT and CDR2 is YENEEA. All the people who gave samples were healthy bone marrow donors. Study-wide results and limits: Sequencing depth across donors, presence/absence analyses assumed, was roughly uniform. Within the data, a cluster of highly shared sequence variants was likely a sequencing artifact.

There are a few counts of this clone. Its antigen remains unidentified. The sequenced material came from PBMCs. The chain couples TRBV11-3 to TRBJ1-1, with D possibly being TRBD1 (6 bases). The receptor comes from a man aged 35 to 55 in good health and CMV-seropositive. CDR3 DNA sequence: TGTGCCAGCAGCTTGTCGAGGGGGAGCACTGAAGCTTTCTTT. Its translation is CASSLSRGSTEAFF.